The present T cell receptor (beta chain) was sequenced within a study of cytomegalovirus exposure and HLA in healthy donors. Study observations and caveats: A later analysis linked a missense variant in DCLRE1C to the trimming of TCR beta V and J genes. Reported findings show TCR beta sequences accurately forecast HLA-A and HLA-B alleles in most subjects. For most TCR beta V segments, an earlier analysis put the productive rate at about 87% or about 30% of the time. Later on, analysis showed that most CMV-associated TCR beta chains appeared to be HLA-restricted.

The PCR contained 60 Vbeta and 13 Jbeta primers. The method was immunoSEQ multiplex PCR; TCRdb's version includes in-frame clones alone and lacks a portion of them. This sample's table has about 59,000 clones. This CDR3 has 17 residues. A note on this clone: Its antigen is unknown.

The sample was PBMCs. The rearrangement joins TRBV21-1 to TRBJ2-1; the DNA was not used to check the table's D call, TRBD1. TRBV21-1 is deemed a pseudogene. The TCR originated in a man younger than 45 in good health and CMV-seropositive. DNA for the CDR3: TGTGCCAGCAGAATCCTCAAGGGGGACCACGCCTACAATGAGCAGTTCTTC. Residues: CASRILKGDHAYNEQFF.